This T cell receptor (beta chain) came from a study of CD8+ T cells in alopecia areata. As for the study in general: Once tofacitinib had been taken for 6 to 18 months, 6 months off drug followed. Study-wide findings and caveats: Lesional tissue from the scalp (especially in alopecia totalis/universalis) showed higher clonality than normal scalp. Sequencing of scalp samples also captures resident alphabeta T cells of normal skin.

CDR1 and CDR2 from the germline V gene are SGHKS and YYEKEE (reference sequence). This CDR3 spans 16 amino acids. V lost 0 bases and J 2 bases, leaving 14 bases between the germline ends. RNA extraction was followed by reverse transcription into cDNA, which acted as the sequencing template. Profiled with immunoSEQ multiplex PCR; TCRdb holds only in-frame clones, not every one. Among approximately 150,000 clones listed, 87% were seen once. With respect to this clone: Its antigen is unknown.

This chain joins TRBV5-5 and TRBJ2-5; D call uncertain. The sample here was CD8+ T cells sorted from blood, taken at week 0. The source of this sequence is a human donor with alopecia areata. CDR3 in DNA: TGTGCCAGCAGCTTGGCTGCATTCAGGCCACAAGAGACCCAGTACTTC. Encoded protein: CASSLAAFRPQETQYF.